This T cell receptor delta chain derives from a study of γδ T cells in repeated Plasmodium falciparum infection. Whole-study context: Malaria-naive adults were infected with P. falciparum NF54 four times over roughly 600 days.

This clone came up a few times. With only one base between it and a far larger clone, this is likely a read error. This sample includes further DNA sequences coding for the same CDR3. Flow sorting of PBMC yielded separate Vgamma9/Vdelta2+ and Vdelta2-negative gammadelta T cell populations for bulk repertoire analysis. TCRdb processed the multiplex PCR reads again with the CATT caller. Among some 100,000 delta-chain clones, approximately 1.5% were seen once, and the ten largest hold around 8.3%. Trimming removed 9 bases from V and 4 bases from J, with 9 bases in between. CDR3 length equals 11 residues. Germline CDR1 is TSWWSYY and CDR2 is QGS.

The chain links TRDV1 to TRDJ1; D gene ambiguous. TCRdb offers no J gene call, so here the DNA was matched to germline to obtain one. The sequenced sample consisted of gamma-delta T cells from blood. This TCR came from a pool of human donors (malaria-infected and uninfected, not separated). Here the CDR3 reads CALLGSDKLIF. DNA of the CDR3: TGTGCTCTCCTAGGGAGCGATAAACTCATCTTT.